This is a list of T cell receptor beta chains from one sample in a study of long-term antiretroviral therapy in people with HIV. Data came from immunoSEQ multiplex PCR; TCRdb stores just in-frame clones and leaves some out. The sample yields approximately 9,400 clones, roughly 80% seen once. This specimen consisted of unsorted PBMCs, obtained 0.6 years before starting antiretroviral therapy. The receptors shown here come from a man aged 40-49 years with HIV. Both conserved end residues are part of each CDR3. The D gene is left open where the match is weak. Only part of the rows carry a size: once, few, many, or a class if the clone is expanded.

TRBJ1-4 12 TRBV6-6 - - TGTGCCAGCAATCCGGGGAGTGAAAAACTGTTTTTT CASNPGSEKLFF
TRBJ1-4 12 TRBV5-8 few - TGTGCCAGCAGCTTAGAACATGAAAAACTGTTTTTT CASSLEHEKLFF
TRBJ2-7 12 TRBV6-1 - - TGTGCCAGCAGTACACTTGCCCACGAGCAGTACTTC CASSTLAHEQYF
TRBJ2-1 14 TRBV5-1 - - TGCGCCAGCAGCTTTATGACAGAATACAATGAGCAGTTCTTC CASSFMTEYNEQFF
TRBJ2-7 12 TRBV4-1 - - TGCGCCAGCAGCCAGGACGGCTACGAGCAGTACTTC CASSQDGYEQYF
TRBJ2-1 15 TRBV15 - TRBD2 TGTGCCACCAGCACCTGGACTAGCGGGGGGGCCCAGCAGTTCTTC CATSTWTSGGAQQFF
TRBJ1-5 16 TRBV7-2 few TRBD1 TGTGCCAGCAGCTCCAGGCGACAGGGGGAGGGTCAGCCCCAGCATTTT CASSSRRQGEGQPQHF
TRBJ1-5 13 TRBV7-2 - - TGTGCCAGCAGCCCCGCCACCCGGGGGCCCCAGCATTTT CASSPATRGPQHF
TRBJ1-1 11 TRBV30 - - TGTGCCTGGGTTTTTCATAGTGAAGCTTTCTTT CAWVFHSEAFF
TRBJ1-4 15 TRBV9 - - TGTGCCAGCAGCGTAGGGACAGAAACTAATGAAAAACTGTTTTTT CASSVGTETNEKLFF
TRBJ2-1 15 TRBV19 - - TGTGCCAGTAGACCTCCCTATACCGGGGGTCCTGAGCAGTTCTTC CASRPPYTGGPEQFF
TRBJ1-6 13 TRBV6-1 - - TGTGCCAGCAGTGAAGGACGCTGGGCACCCCTCCACTTT CASSEGRWAPLHF
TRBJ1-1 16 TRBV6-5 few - TGTGCCAGCAGTTACTCTCGGGTGAGTGGGTTCACTGAAGCTTTCTTT CASSYSRVSGFTEAFF
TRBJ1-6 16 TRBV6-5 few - TGTGCCAGCAGTTACTCGTTCGGGGTCGGGAATTCACCCCTCCACTTT CASSYSFGVGNSPLHF
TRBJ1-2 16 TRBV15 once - TGTGCCACCAGCGATTTTTTTACAGGGCCTGACTATGGCTACACCTTC CATSDFFTGPDYGYTF
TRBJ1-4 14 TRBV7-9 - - TGTGCCAGCACCACCCGAGGAGGAAATGAAAAACTGTTTTTT CASTTRGGNEKLFF
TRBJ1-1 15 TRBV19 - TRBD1 TGTGCCAGTAGTTCCTACGACAGGGCGAACACTGAAGCTTTCTTT CASSSYDRANTEAFF
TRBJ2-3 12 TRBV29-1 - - TGCAGCGGGCGGGACAACACAGATACGCAGTATTTT CSGRDNTDTQYF
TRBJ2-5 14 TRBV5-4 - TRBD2 TGTGCCAGCAGCTCTGGACTAGCCCAAGAGACCCAGTACTTC CASSSGLAQETQYF
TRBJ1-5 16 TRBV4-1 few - TGCGCCAGCAGCCAAGAACTGACAGCCCGGAATCAGCCCCAGCATTTT CASSQELTARNQPQHF
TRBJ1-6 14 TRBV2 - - TGTGCCAGCAGTGCTGGCTTTACCGGGTCACCCCTCCACTTT CASSAGFTGSPLHF
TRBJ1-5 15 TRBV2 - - TGTGCCAGCAGTCCGACCCGGGGCGGCAATCAGCCCCAGCATTTT CASSPTRGGNQPQHF
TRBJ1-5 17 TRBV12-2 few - TGTGCAAGTCGCTTAGCGGTGGGACAGGGGTTTCATCAGCCCCAGCATTTT CASRLAVGQGFHQPQHF
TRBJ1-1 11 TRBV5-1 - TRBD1 TGCGCCAGCAGCTCCCAGGGGGGAGCTTTCTTT CASSSQGGAFF
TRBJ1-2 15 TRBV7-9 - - TGTGCCAGCAGGCCCGAGGGATATCTACACTATGGCTACACCTTC CASRPEGYLHYGYTF
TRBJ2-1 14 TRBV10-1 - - TGCGCCAGCAGTGGCCAACCCCGCGGTAATGAGCAGTTCTTC CASSGQPRGNEQFF